Sequencing of this T cell receptor beta chain was carried out in a study of cytomegalovirus exposure and HLA in healthy donors. General study results and limits: In a later analysis, a missense DCLRE1C variant was linked to TCR beta V- and J-gene trimming. An analysis done earlier found most TCR beta V segments productive about 87% or about 30% of the time. Sequencing depth roughly uniform across donors was assumed in presence/absence analyses. Cytomegalovirus association was listed for roughly 160 TCR beta chains.

This clone was seen a handful of times. Its specificity is unknown. The CDR3 is 18 amino acids. Trimming removed 0 bases at V and 0 bases at J, with 13 bases between. Germline-derived CDR1 and CDR2 are SGHDT and YYEEEE. The PCR had 60 Vbeta and 13 Jbeta primers. The assay was immunoSEQ multiplex PCR, and TCRdb's table has in-frame clones only and misses some. The sample holds approximately 110,000 clones; 60% to 85% are singletons and the top ten take about 5%. The J gene is TRBJ1-6, the V gene TRBV5-6; D call uncertain. This receptor was obtained from a female donor in good health and CMV-seropositive. The specimen sequenced was PBMCs. In DNA form, the CDR3 reads TGTGCCAGCAGCTTGGGAGGCAGCCTTGGCTCCTATAATTCACCCCTCCACTTT. Its translation is CASSLGGSLGSYNSPLHF.